This TCR beta chain was captured in a study of metastatic and nonmetastatic thyroid tumors. Study background: Across blood and tumor or nodule tissue, repertoires from malignant and benign thyroid patients were compared with one another. Study-wide findings and caveats: Reportedly, malignant thyroid tumors had significantly higher TCR beta diversity than benign nodules, in blood and tumor.

This clone was seen many times. The antigen remains undetermined. Before thyroid surgery, none of the patients had received any treatment. Deletions cut 0 bases from V and 0 bases from J, with 12 bases between. The CDR3 contains 16 residues. The germline CDR1 and CDR2 sequences are DFQATT and SNEGSKA (reference sequence). TCRdb re-called clones via MiXCR from the PCR reads. The repertoire holds roughly 32,000 clones, with around 7% as singletons. The TCR originated in a female donor with papillary thyroid cancer or a benign thyroid nodule (not recorded which). Some clones in this sample may be carry-over from other donors' samples. The sample comprised blood. The V and J genes are TRBV20-1 and TRBJ2-1; possibly TRBD1 or TRBD2 for D (6 bases each). The CDR3 bases are TGCAGTGCTAGAGATGATGGGGGGCACTCCTACAATGAGCAGTTCTTC. This codes for CSARDDGGHSYNEQFF.